The 17 T cell receptor beta chains given below trace back to one sample, sequenced in a study of T cell changes during pregnancy in multiple sclerosis. Only in-frame clones appear in the TCRdb table, and some are missing; sequencing was by immunoSEQ multiplex PCR. Of about 50,000 clones listed, roughly nine tenths are singletons. The sequencing here drew on CD4+ T cells from peripheral blood mononuclear cells, taken after pregnancy. Every receptor here comes from a female donor with multiple sclerosis, enrolled in a pregnancy study.

The chain recombines TRBV2 with TRBJ2-2, with D unresolved. Trimming pared 8 bases from V and 6 bases from J, leaving 13 bases between. CDR3 length equals 13 residues. CDR1 SNHLY and CDR2 FYNNEI come from the germline V gene. The chain's CDR3 is CASVEVEPGELFF. The CDR3 nucleotides are TGTGCCAGCGTAGAGGTAGAGCCCGGGGAGCTGTTTTTT.

The chain has TRBV4-1 and TRBJ1-5, with TRBD1 identical over 7 bases. J gave up 1 base and V 2 bases, and 8 bases lay outside the gene matches. This CDR3 region has 17 residues. The V gene's germline CDR1 is MGHRA and CDR2 YSYEKL. The CDR3 region has the DNA TGCGCCAGCAGCCAAAGGGTCCGACAGGGAAGCAATCAGCCCCAGCATTTT. Amino acid sequence: CASSQRVRQGSNQPQHF.

J is TRBJ2-1 and V is TRBV15; tentative D call: TRBD2 (6 bases). This CDR3 is 16 amino acids long. Germline CDR1 LNHNV, CDR2 YYDKDF (reference sequence). Trimming pared 0 bases from V and 6 bases from J, leaving 15 bases between. The CDR3 nucleotides read TGTGCCACCAGCAGAGAAGCGGTGAGGGGAGGCAATGAGCAGTTCTTC. Its translation is CATSREAVRGGNEQFF. The full variable domain, rest sourced from reference TRBV15 and TRBJ2-1, is DAMVIQNPRYQVTQFGKPVTLSCSQTLNHNVMYWYQQKSSQAPKLLFHYYDKDFNNEADTPDNFQSRRPNTSFCFLDIRSPGLGDTAMYLCATSREAVRGGNEQFFGPGTRLTVL.

This rearrangement joins TRBV28 to TRBJ2-7; TRBD1 matches 7 bases. This CDR3 has 14 amino acids. CDR1 and CDR2 (germline): MDHEN, SYDVKM. The J segment lost 0 bases and the V segment lost 8 bases, leaving 7 bases of the junction unmatched. CDR3 region: CASGRQGLSYEQYF. CDR3 DNA: TGTGCCAGCGGACGACAGGGCCTCTCCTACGAGCAGTACTTC.

This chain uses TRBV27 with TRBJ2-7; the D gene is possibly TRBD1 (6 bases). The CDR3 runs to 14 residues. V gave up 3 bases and J gave up 1 base, with 10 bases separating them. Germline V gene data show CDR1 as MNHEY and CDR2 as SMNVEV (reference sequence). In nucleotides, the CDR3 is TGTGCCAGCAGTTTCCGGGACAAGTCCTACGAGCAGTACTTC. The encoded protein is CASSFRDKSYEQYF.

The rearrangement joins TRBV30 to TRBJ2-3; 11 bases are shared with TRBD1. This CDR3 spans 18 amino acids. V dropped 4 bases and J dropped 0; count of bases not matched to a gene: 12. Germline loops: CDR1 GTSNPN, CDR2 SVGIG (reference sequence). CDR3 protein: CAWKDRGRGRVSTDTQYF. The DNA for the CDR3 is TGTGCCTGGAAGGACAGGGGGCGCGGCCGGGTGAGCACAGATACGCAGTATTTT.

This sequence joins TRBV7-8 and TRBJ2-3; TRBD1 is a possible D gene (5 bases). The CDR3 has 19 residues. V was shortened by 5 bases and J by 1 base, with 25 bases between the two germline ends. CDR1 is SGHVS and CDR2 is FQNEAQ in the germline V gene. The DNA for the CDR3 is TGTGCCAGCAGCCTCTGGACCCCGAGGTCAGGGCATGGCACAGATACGCAGTATTTT. As protein: CASSLWTPRSGHGTDTQYF. The whole variable domain, remainder taken from reference TRBV7-8 and TRBJ2-3, is GAGVSQSPRYKVAKRGQDVALRCDPISGHVSLFWYQQALGQGPEFLTYFQNEAQLDKSGLPSDRFFAERPEGSVSTLKIQRTQQEDSAVYLCASSLWTPRSGHGTDTQYFGPGTRLTVL.

This chain connects TRBV5-1 to TRBJ1-4; D may be TRBD1 (6 bases). There are 15 residues in the CDR3. Germline lookup yields CDR1 SGHRS and CDR2 YFSETQ. The ends were cut back, 4 bases at V and 4 bases at J, with 14 bases in the middle. CDR3 coding DNA: TGCGCCAGCAGCACCGGACAGCTTTATAATGAAAAACTGTTTTTT. This translates into CASSTGQLYNEKLFF.

This clone was counted only a few times. The chain recombines TRBV5-6 with TRBJ1-1; 7 bases align to TRBD1. This CDR3 is 16 amino acids long. Germline CDR1 and CDR2: SGHDT and YYEEEE. V lost 3 bases to trimming and J lost 5 bases; unmatched junction nucleotides: 13. CDR3: CASSYNTASRGTEAFF. The CDR3 nucleotides are TGTGCCAGCAGCTATAATACCGCGTCCAGGGGGACTGAAGCTTTCTTT.

This chain connects TRBV5-4 to TRBJ2-7, with 13 nucleotides matching TRBD2. Germline V gene data show CDR1 as SGHNT and CDR2 as YYREEE (reference sequence). With 4 bases clipped from V and 4 bases from J, the junction kept 2 bases outside the gene matches. This CDR3 has 14 residues. CDR3 loop: CASSPTSGRYEQYF. The CDR3 DNA sequence: TGTGCCAGCAGCCCGACTAGCGGGAGGTACGAGCAGTACTTC.

V usage is TRBV27 and J usage is TRBJ2-1; TRBD2 matches 7 bases. Looked up from germline, CDR1 is MNHEY and CDR2 is SMNVEV (reference sequence). The V gene end was trimmed by 5 bases and the J gene end by 6 bases; junction bases not matched to a gene: 7. The CDR3 is 14 amino acids. CDR3 residues: CASSLGLVGNEQFF. The CDR3 DNA sequence: TGTGCCAGCAGTCTAGGACTAGTCGGCAATGAGCAGTTCTTC.

The chain combines TRBV10-2 with TRBJ2-1, with D perhaps TRBD1 (5 bases). Germline CDR1 and CDR2: WSHSY and SAAADI. V dropped 11 bases and J dropped 2 bases, with 25 bases sitting between them. The CDR3 extends over 17 amino acids. CDR3 sequence: CAAVVPSLLGAYNEQFF. The CDR3 nucleotides read TGCGCCGCAGTGGTCCCTTCTCTTCTAGGGGCCTACAATGAGCAGTTCTTC.

The gene calls are TRBV30 and TRBJ1-5; TRBD1 matches 7 bases. The CDR3 extends over 12 amino acids. The V and J ends lost 7 bases and 7 bases, in that order; junction bases with no gene match: 7. Germline V gives CDR1 GTSNPN, CDR2 SVGIG (reference sequence). CDR3 sequence: CAYLQGYQPQHF. CDR3 DNA: TGTGCCTACCTACAGGGGTACCAGCCCCAGCATTTT.

In this sample, this clone turned up a few times. The chain links TRBV2 to TRBJ2-5; D not certain. Germline CDR1 SNHLY, CDR2 FYNNEI. The V gene lost 6 bases and the J gene lost 3 bases, with 5 bases spanning the gap. This CDR3 spans 11 amino acids. The CDR3 DNA reads as TGTGCCAGCAGCCTCGAAGAGACCCAGTACTTC. Its protein is CASSLEETQYF.

V usage is TRBV6-4 and J usage is TRBJ2-5; D gene ambiguous. From germline, CDR1 is MRHNA and CDR2 SNTAGT. CDR3 size: 14 residues. V shed 4 bases and J shed 1 base, with 10 bases lying between them. Here the CDR3 DNA reads TGTGCCAGCAGTGCCCGCGCGCCCCAAGAGACCCAGTACTTC. Its protein product is CASSARAPQETQYF.

V and J are TRBV2 and TRBJ1-3; 9 positions match TRBD1. Looked up from germline, CDR1 is SNHLY and CDR2 is FYNNEI. With 5 bases clipped from V and 7 bases from J, the junction kept 9 bases outside the gene matches. CDR3 length: 15 amino acids. CDR3 loop: CASSQGQGTANTIYF. For the CDR3, the DNA is TGTGCCAGCAGTCAGGGACAGGGAACGGCGAACACCATATATTTT.

The rearrangement uses TRBV7-2 and TRBJ1-5, with no clear D. Between the trimmed V and J ends, which lost 4 bases and 4 bases, there was a span of 11 bases. The germline V gene has CDR1 SGHTA and CDR2 FQGNSA. CDR3 length: 14 amino acids. The CDR3 nucleotides are TGTGCCAGCAGCTCCGGGAACCGAAATCAGCCCCAGCATTTT. Protein: CASSSGNRNQPQHF.